Listed here are 8 T cell receptor beta chains from one sample, sequenced in a study of cytomegalovirus exposure and HLA in healthy donors. Primers included in the PCR were 60 Vbeta and 13 Jbeta primers. The data were produced by immunoSEQ multiplex PCR, yet TCRdb's version contains in-frame clones alone and is incomplete. The listing contains about 140,000 clones. The specimen sequenced was PBMCs. Every receptor here comes from a man aged 40-50 years in good health and CMV-seronegative.

V is TRBV18 and J is TRBJ2-3; D is possibly TRBD1 (6 bases). The CDR3 is made up of 16 amino acids. Trimming took 3 bases from V and 4 from J, leaving 17 bases between them. Germline CDR1 KGHSH, CDR2 LQKENI. CDR3 protein: CASSPLQQGFADTQYF. DNA of the CDR3: TGTGCCAGCTCACCTTTACAACAGGGTTTCGCAGATACGCAGTATTTT. Full variable domain (remainder filled in from reference TRBV18 and TRBJ2-3): NAGVMQNPRHLVRRRGQEARLRCSPMKGHSHVYWYRQLPEEGLKFMVYLQKENIIDESGMPKERFSAEFPKEGPSILRIQQVVRGDSAAYFCASSPLQQGFADTQYFGPGTRLTVL.

The chain joins TRBV5-1 to TRBJ1-2; 10 nucleotides agree with TRBD1. CDR3 length: 15 residues. The V segment lost 5 bases and the J segment 7 bases; nucleotides outside the gene matches: 11. Germline V gene sequence: CDR1 SGHRS, CDR2 YFSETQ. CDR3 amino acids: CASSPLPGQGLGYTF. The CDR3 DNA is TGCGCCAGCAGTCCCCTCCCGGGACAGGGGCTTGGCTACACCTTC. The entire variable domain, with the rest obtained from reference TRBV5-1 and TRBJ1-2, is as follows: KAGVTQTPRYLIKTRGQQVTLSCSPISGHRSVSWYQQTPGQGLQFLFEYFSETQRNKGNFPGRFSGRQFSNSRSEMNVSTLELGDSALYLCASSPLPGQGLGYTFGSGTRLTVV.

The chain has TRBV5-1 and TRBJ1-4; D is unclear. Germline CDR1 is SGHRS and CDR2 is YFSETQ. The CDR3 consists of 17 residues. With 0 bases removed from V and 0 bases from J, the gap between germline ends came to 12 bases. Here the CDR3 reads CASSLGPFYTTNEKLFF. The CDR3 DNA follows: TGCGCCAGCAGCTTGGGGCCTTTTTATACAACTAATGAAAAACTGTTTTTT.

This chain joins TRBV5-5 and TRBJ1-2; D is possibly TRBD1 (6 bases). Trimming took off 1 base at V and 4 bases at J, with 14 bases between the two ends. In germline, CDR1 is SGHKS, CDR2 YYEKEE (reference sequence). The CDR3 spans 15 residues. The CDR3 protein is CASSLKPDSIYGYTF. The DNA for the CDR3 is TGTGCCAGCAGCTTGAAGCCGGACAGCATCTATGGCTACACCTTC.

For this clone: At one of its ends the junction is not consistent with the germline gene, which may arise from a read error. The chain recombines TRBV7-2 with TRBJ1-6; D gene unclear. Germline V gene lookup returns CDR1 SGHTA and CDR2 FQGNSA. The CDR3 is 15 residues long. The CDR3 is CASSLNTVGNSPPHF. In nucleotides, the CDR3 is TGTGCCAGCAGCTTAAATACAGTCGGGAATTCACCCCCCCACTTT.

The chain is built from TRBV14 and TRBJ2-1; D possibly corresponds to TRBD2 (7 bases). V gave up 4 bases and J gave up 0 bases, with 19 bases separating them. This CDR3 spans 18 amino acids. The germline CDR1 and CDR2 sequences are SGHDN and FVKESK. The CDR3, as DNA: TGTGCCAGCAGCCCCGAAATGTTAGGGGGGGACTCCTACAATGAGCAGTTCTTC. Translating it yields CASSPEMLGGDSYNEQFF. Full variable domain (rest looked up from reference TRBV14 and TRBJ2-1): EAGVTQFPSHSVIEKGQTVTLRCDPISGHDNLYWYRRVMGKEIKFLLHFVKESKQDESGMPNNRFLAERTGGTYSTLKVQPAELEDSGVYFCASSPEMLGGDSYNEQFFGPGTRLTVL.

V usage is TRBV28 and J usage is TRBJ2-3; TRBD2 agrees at 8 bases. Germline V gene lookup returns CDR1 MDHEN and CDR2 SYDVKM. The V and J ends lost 3 bases and 3 bases, in that order; junction bases with no gene match: 5. This CDR3 has 15 amino acids. The CDR3 DNA is TGTGCCAGCAGTTTTGGAGGCGGGGGGACAGATACGCAGTATTTT. It translates to CASSFGGGGTDTQYF.

This chain uses TRBV19 with TRBJ1-1; 9 bases are shared with TRBD1. V lost 7 bases and J lost 1; bases outside the gene matches: 10. Germline loops: CDR1 LNHDA, CDR2 SQIVND (reference sequence). The CDR3 is made up of 16 amino acids. The CDR3: CASIPTGGIGNTEAFF. Here the CDR3 DNA reads TGTGCCAGTATCCCGACAGGGGGGATTGGGAACACTGAAGCTTTCTTT.